This is a list of T cell receptor beta chains from one sample in a study of blood T cell repertoires in COVID-19. Clones were sequenced by immunoSEQ multiplex PCR, and TCRdb holds only the in-frame ones, with some missing. Among roughly 190,000 clones listed, about 83% were seen once. Sample: peripheral blood. These receptors originate from a man between 18 and 35 years old with active or convalescent COVID-19. CDR3s include the opening cysteine and the closing phenylalanine or tryptophan. The D gene is left open where the match is weak. Clone size is given for some rows only: seen once, a few or many times, or a class if the clone is expanded.

CDR3 DNA: TGTGCCAGCAGCTCCAGCAGGACAACCGGGGAGCTGTTTTTT
CDR3 protein: CASSSSRTTGELFF
clone size: once
J gene: TRBJ2-2
V gene: TRBV11-3
D gene: -

CDR3 DNA: TGCAGCGGGACACAGCTGAACACTGAAGCTTTCTTT
CDR3 protein: CSGTQLNTEAFF
clone size: -
J gene: TRBJ1-1
V gene: TRBV29-1
D gene: -

CDR3 DNA: TGCAGCGTTGTGTTTCCACAGGGGGCGGTGAACACTGAAGCTTTCTTT
CDR3 protein: CSVVFPQGAVNTEAFF
clone size: -
J gene: TRBJ1-1
V gene: TRBV29-1
D gene: TRBD1

CDR3 DNA: TGTGCCAGCCGGGAGGGAGGTGGCTCTGGAAACACCATATATTTT
CDR3 protein: CASREGGGSGNTIYF
clone size: -
J gene: TRBJ1-3
V gene: TRBV11-2
D gene: -

CDR3 DNA: TGTGCCAGCAGCTTAGCGCGAGCTAGCGGTAGCACAGATACGCAGTATTTT
CDR3 protein: CASSLARASGSTDTQYF
clone size: -
J gene: TRBJ2-3
V gene: TRBV7-2
D gene: TRBD2

CDR3 DNA: TGCGCCAGCAGTTCCCGGGACAGGGAGGCAGCTTTCTTT
CDR3 protein: CASSSRDREAAFF
clone size: -
J gene: TRBJ1-1
V gene: TRBV5-1
D gene: TRBD1

CDR3 DNA: TGTGCCAGTGGCGAAGGGGGCTCCTCCTACGAGCAGTACTTC
CDR3 protein: CASGEGGSSYEQYF
clone size: few
J gene: TRBJ2-7
V gene: TRBV9
D gene: TRBD1

CDR3 DNA: TGTGCCAGCAGCGTATCCGGGGGAGAGACCCAGTACTTC
CDR3 protein: CASSVSGGETQYF
clone size: -
J gene: TRBJ2-5
V gene: TRBV9
D gene: -

CDR3 DNA: TGTGCCAGCAGTTCGACAGGGTTTAATGAAAAACTGTTTTTT
CDR3 protein: CASSSTGFNEKLFF
clone size: -
J gene: TRBJ1-4
V gene: TRBV5-6
D gene: TRBD1

CDR3 DNA: TGTGCCAGCAGCTCTTATGGCCGAGGGGAGGGAAGGCAGATATATGGCTACACCTTC
CDR3 protein: CASSSYGRGEGRQIYGYTF
clone size: -
J gene: TRBJ1-2
V gene: TRBV7-3
D gene: -

CDR3 DNA: TGTGCCAGCAGCTTAGGATTGAGAAATGAGCAGTTCTTC
CDR3 protein: CASSLGLRNEQFF
clone size: -
J gene: TRBJ2-1
V gene: TRBV7-2
D gene: -

CDR3 DNA: TGCGCCAGCAGCTTGGAATTCGATGAGCAGTTCTTC
CDR3 protein: CASSLEFDEQFF
clone size: -
J gene: TRBJ2-1
V gene: TRBV5-1
D gene: -

CDR3 DNA: TGTGCCAGCAGGACCGGGGTAAGCGCTGAAGCTTTCTTT
CDR3 protein: CASRTGVSAEAFF
clone size: -
J gene: TRBJ1-1
V gene: TRBV12-3/TRBV12-4
D gene: -

CDR3 DNA: TGTGCCAGCAGTCACCGGGACAGGGGCGAGCAGTACTTC
CDR3 protein: CASSHRDRGEQYF
clone size: -
J gene: TRBJ2-7
V gene: TRBV6-5
D gene: TRBD1

CDR3 DNA: TGTGCCAGCAGCTGGACTAGCGGGCAAGAGACCCAGTACTTC
CDR3 protein: CASSWTSGQETQYF
clone size: -
J gene: TRBJ2-5
V gene: TRBV7-8
D gene: TRBD2

CDR3 DNA: TGTGCCAGCAGACTAACAGGGACTGAAGCTTTCTTT
CDR3 protein: CASRLTGTEAFF
clone size: -
J gene: TRBJ1-1
V gene: TRBV12-3/TRBV12-4
D gene: -

CDR3 DNA: TGCGCCAGCAGCTTGGGAAATTTACCGGGACATGAAGTAAGCTCCTATAATTCACCCCTCCACTTT
CDR3 protein: CASSLGNLPGHEVSSYNSPLHF
clone size: -
J gene: TRBJ1-6
V gene: TRBV5-1
D gene: -

CDR3 DNA: TGTGCCAGCAGCCAAGTAGATTTGAGGGGGCCTCCCTCCTACAATGAGCAGTTCTTC
CDR3 protein: CASSQVDLRGPPSYNEQFF
clone size: once
J gene: TRBJ2-1
V gene: TRBV4-2
D gene: TRBD1

CDR3 DNA: TGCGCCAGCAGCGGGGGGACAGGTACGAAAGAGCAGTATTTT
CDR3 protein: CASSGGTGTKEQYF
clone size: once
J gene: TRBJ2-3
V gene: TRBV5-1
D gene: TRBD1

CDR3 DNA: TGTGCCAGCAGCTTGGCAGGGAACAATTCACCCCTCCACTTT
CDR3 protein: CASSLAGNNSPLHF
clone size: -
J gene: TRBJ1-6
V gene: TRBV11-3
D gene: -

CDR3 DNA: TGTGCCAGCAGTGGGACACTCTCTGGGGCCAACGTCCTGACTTTC
CDR3 protein: CASSGTLSGANVLTF
clone size: -
J gene: TRBJ2-6
V gene: TRBV2
D gene: -

CDR3 DNA: TGTGCCAGCAGTGACTCAACTAGCGGTGGGAGGAATGAGCAGTTCTTC
CDR3 protein: CASSDSTSGGRNEQFF
clone size: -
J gene: TRBJ2-1
V gene: TRBV6-4
D gene: TRBD2

CDR3 DNA: TGTGCCATCGGACAGGCGAACAATGAGCAGTTCTTC
CDR3 protein: CAIGQANNEQFF
clone size: -
J gene: TRBJ2-1
V gene: TRBV10-3
D gene: TRBD1

CDR3 DNA: TGCAGTGCTAGTCCTGGGACGGCGGGGGAGACCCAGTACTTC
CDR3 protein: CSASPGTAGETQYF
clone size: -
J gene: TRBJ2-5
V gene: TRBV20-1
D gene: -

CDR3 DNA: TGTGCCAGCACCAACCCACCAGTCAGTAATTCACCCCTCCACTTT
CDR3 protein: CASTNPPVSNSPLHF
clone size: -
J gene: TRBJ1-6
V gene: TRBV7-9
D gene: -

CDR3 DNA: TGTGCCAGCAGACTAGGGACAGGTTATGGCTACACCTTC
CDR3 protein: CASRLGTGYGYTF
clone size: -
J gene: TRBJ1-2
V gene: TRBV12-3/TRBV12-4
D gene: TRBD1

CDR3 DNA: TGTGCCAGCAGTCAACTAGCGGGGGGTCAAGAGACCCAGTACTTC
CDR3 protein: CASSQLAGGQETQYF
clone size: -
J gene: TRBJ2-5
V gene: TRBV6-5
D gene: TRBD2

CDR3 DNA: TGTGCCAGCAGTGAATCGGACAGTTTGTATGGCTACACCTTC
CDR3 protein: CASSESDSLYGYTF
clone size: -
J gene: TRBJ1-2
V gene: TRBV25-1
D gene: -

CDR3 DNA: TGTGCCAGCACCGACTGGGGAGGAGGCGAAAAACTGTTTTTT
CDR3 protein: CASTDWGGGEKLFF
clone size: -
J gene: TRBJ1-4
V gene: TRBV28
D gene: -

CDR3 DNA: TGTGCCAGCTCGGTCCAGGGTGGGTATCAGCCCCAGCATTTT
CDR3 protein: CASSVQGGYQPQHF
clone size: few
J gene: TRBJ1-5
V gene: TRBV18
D gene: -

CDR3 DNA: TGTGCCAGCAGCCAAGACGAAGACAGGGGGCACTCTGGGGCCAACGTCCTGACTTTC
CDR3 protein: CASSQDEDRGHSGANVLTF
clone size: -
J gene: TRBJ2-6
V gene: TRBV3-1/TRBV3-2
D gene: TRBD1

CDR3 DNA: TGTGCCAGCAGTGAAGGATCAGCGGGAGGGCCTAGGGAGACCCAGTACTTC
CDR3 protein: CASSEGSAGGPRETQYF
clone size: -
J gene: TRBJ2-5
V gene: TRBV2
D gene: TRBD2

CDR3 DNA: TGTGCCAGCAGGCCCTCGGGAGGGACTGAAGCTTTCTTT
CDR3 protein: CASRPSGGTEAFF
clone size: -
J gene: TRBJ1-1
V gene: TRBV12-3/TRBV12-4
D gene: -

CDR3 DNA: TGTGCCAGCAGGGAACTAGCGGGGCTGACAGATACGCAGTATTTT
CDR3 protein: CASRELAGLTDTQYF
clone size: -
J gene: TRBJ2-3
V gene: TRBV27
D gene: TRBD2

CDR3 DNA: TGCGCCAGCAGCTTGCTCCTAGCGGGACCCGAGCAGTACTTC
CDR3 protein: CASSLLLAGPEQYF
clone size: -
J gene: TRBJ2-7
V gene: TRBV5-1
D gene: TRBD2

CDR3 DNA: TGTGCTAGTGCTCTCCGGACAGGGCATAACTATGGCTACACCTTC
CDR3 protein: CASALRTGHNYGYTF
clone size: -
J gene: TRBJ1-2
V gene: TRBV12-5
D gene: TRBD1

CDR3 DNA: TGTGCCAGCAGCTTGACTAGCGGGATGAGCTCCTACGAGCAGTACTTC
CDR3 protein: CASSLTSGMSSYEQYF
clone size: -
J gene: TRBJ2-7
V gene: TRBV7-9
D gene: TRBD2

CDR3 DNA: TGTGCCAGCAGCTTTGTGGACAGGGTGGCTGAAGCTTTCTTT
CDR3 protein: CASSFVDRVAEAFF
clone size: -
J gene: TRBJ1-1
V gene: TRBV7-9
D gene: TRBD1

CDR3 DNA: TGTGCCAGCAGCTCTGGACAGGGGGTATACAATGAGCAGTTCTTC
CDR3 protein: CASSSGQGVYNEQFF
clone size: -
J gene: TRBJ2-1
V gene: TRBV5-4
D gene: TRBD1

CDR3 DNA: TGTGCCAGCAGCCCCTTGTCCTATGAAGCTTTCTTT
CDR3 protein: CASSPLSYEAFF
clone size: -
J gene: TRBJ1-1
V gene: TRBV28
D gene: -

CDR3 DNA: TGTGCCAGCAGAGACACAGGGCAGGGCCAATCCCTCCACTTT
CDR3 protein: CASRDTGQGQSLHF
clone size: -
J gene: TRBJ1-6
V gene: TRBV2
D gene: -

CDR3 DNA: TGTGCCAGCAGCTTAGGGTGGGACAGGGGAAACGAGCAGTACTTC
CDR3 protein: CASSLGWDRGNEQYF
clone size: -
J gene: TRBJ2-7
V gene: TRBV7-8
D gene: TRBD1

CDR3 DNA: TGTGCCAGCACCTCAAGGACCGGGACAGGCTCCTACGAGCAGTACTTC
CDR3 protein: CASTSRTGTGSYEQYF
clone size: -
J gene: TRBJ2-7
V gene: TRBV13
D gene: TRBD1

CDR3 DNA: TGTGCCAGCTACGACAGAGACACAGATACGCAGTATTTT
CDR3 protein: CASYDRDTDTQYF
clone size: -
J gene: TRBJ2-3
V gene: TRBV7-2
D gene: -

CDR3 DNA: TGTGCCAGTACCGCGATACAGGATTTGAACACTGAAGCTTTCTTT
CDR3 protein: CASTAIQDLNTEAFF
clone size: -
J gene: TRBJ1-1
V gene: TRBV19
D gene: -

CDR3 DNA: TGTGCCATCAGTGAGTTTGGGACAGTAAGCAATCAGCCCCAGCATTTT
CDR3 protein: CAISEFGTVSNQPQHF
clone size: few
J gene: TRBJ1-5
V gene: TRBV10-3
D gene: TRBD1

CDR3 DNA: TGTGCCAGCAGGTTTCCAGGGTCTTCGAACTATGGCTACACCTTC
CDR3 protein: CASRFPGSSNYGYTF
clone size: -
J gene: TRBJ1-2
V gene: TRBV6-5
D gene: -

CDR3 DNA: TGTGCCAGCGGGGGGGCAGGCTCCTACGAGCAGTACTTC
CDR3 protein: CASGGAGSYEQYF
clone size: -
J gene: TRBJ2-7
V gene: TRBV7-2
D gene: -

CDR3 DNA: TGTGCCAGCAGGGGGGGATTGAACACTGAAGCTTTCTTT
CDR3 protein: CASRGGLNTEAFF
clone size: -
J gene: TRBJ1-1
V gene: TRBV6-6
D gene: -

CDR3 DNA: TGTGCCAGCAGTCTTCGAAGTCGGTCTACTAGCGGGGGGGGGCCTCGTTTAGATACGCAGTATTTT
CDR3 protein: CASSLRSRSTSGGGPRLDTQYF
clone size: -
J gene: TRBJ2-3
V gene: TRBV6-6
D gene: TRBD2

CDR3 DNA: TGTGCCTGGTCGGGAGAGAGGGAGACCCAGTACTTC
CDR3 protein: CAWSGERETQYF
clone size: -
J gene: TRBJ2-5
V gene: TRBV30
D gene: -

CDR3 DNA: TGTGCCAGTAGTGCCCGGGACAGGGGACGGGATACGCAGTATTTT
CDR3 protein: CASSARDRGRDTQYF
clone size: -
J gene: TRBJ2-3
V gene: TRBV19
D gene: TRBD1